This T cell receptor beta chain was profiled in a study of blood T cell repertoires in COVID-19. Study at large: Both acute and convalescent COVID-19 samples were obtained from the United States, Italy and Spain. T cells, B-cell-depleted T cells, or PBMCs supplied cDNA or gDNA.

CDR3 length: 14 residues. CDR1 and CDR2 (germline): SGDLS, YYNGEE. The ends were cut back, 8 bases at V and 7 bases at J, with 19 bases in the middle. Original handling: Reference gene primer amplification yielded estimated nucleated cell counts. Clones were sequenced by immunoSEQ multiplex PCR, and TCRdb holds only the in-frame ones, with some missing. That table gives V, J and clone size, and the DNA gave D and trimming. The sample consists of tens of thousands of clones, approximately 81% of them appearing once. Sequencing was performed on peripheral blood. This clonotype was obtained from a man aged 55-75 years in a cohort sampled during active COVID-19. The rearrangement links TRBV9 to TRBJ1-5; no firm D call. In DNA form, the CDR3 reads TGTGCCAGGCTACAGTACCACGAGACGCAGCCCCAGCATTTT. Protein sequence: CARLQYHETQPQHF.